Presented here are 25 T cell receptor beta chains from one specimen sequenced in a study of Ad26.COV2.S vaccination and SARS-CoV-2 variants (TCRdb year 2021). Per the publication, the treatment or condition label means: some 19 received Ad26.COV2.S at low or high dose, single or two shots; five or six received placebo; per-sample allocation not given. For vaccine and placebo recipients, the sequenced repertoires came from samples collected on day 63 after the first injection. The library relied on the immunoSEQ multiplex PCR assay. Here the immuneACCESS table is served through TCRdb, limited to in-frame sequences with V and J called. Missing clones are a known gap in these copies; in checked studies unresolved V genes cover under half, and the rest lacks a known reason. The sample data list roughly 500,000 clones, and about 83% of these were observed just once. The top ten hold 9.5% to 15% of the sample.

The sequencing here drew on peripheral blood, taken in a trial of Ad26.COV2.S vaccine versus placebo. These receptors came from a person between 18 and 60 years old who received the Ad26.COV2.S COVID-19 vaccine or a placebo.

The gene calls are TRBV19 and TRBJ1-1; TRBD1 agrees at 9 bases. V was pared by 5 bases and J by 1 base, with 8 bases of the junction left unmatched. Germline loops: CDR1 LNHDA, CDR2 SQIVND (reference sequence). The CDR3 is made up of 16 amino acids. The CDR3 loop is CASSYRGPPTNTEAFF. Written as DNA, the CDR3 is TGTGCCAGTAGTTACAGGGGGCCACCTACGAACACTGAAGCTTTCTTT.

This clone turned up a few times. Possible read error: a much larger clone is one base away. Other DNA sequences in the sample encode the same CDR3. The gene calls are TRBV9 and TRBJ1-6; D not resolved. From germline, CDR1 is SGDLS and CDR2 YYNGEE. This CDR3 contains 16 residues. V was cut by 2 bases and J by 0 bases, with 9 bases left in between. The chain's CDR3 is CASSVQESSYNSPLHF. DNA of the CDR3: TGTGCCAGCAGCGTGCAGGAGAGCTCCTATAATTCACCCCTCCACTTT. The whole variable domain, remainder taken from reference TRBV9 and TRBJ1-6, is DSGVTQTPKHLITATGQRVTLRCSPRSGDLSVYWYQQSLDQGLQFLIQYYNGEERAKGNILERFSAQQFPDLHSELNLSSLELGDSALYFCASSVQESSYNSPLHFGNGTRLTVT.

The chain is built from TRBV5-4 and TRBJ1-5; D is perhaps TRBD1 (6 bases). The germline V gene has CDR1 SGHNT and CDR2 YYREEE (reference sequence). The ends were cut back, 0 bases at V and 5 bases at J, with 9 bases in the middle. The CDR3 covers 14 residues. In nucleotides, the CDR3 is TGTGCCAGCAGCTTGGGGGGGCTCGATCAGCCCCAGCATTTT. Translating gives CASSLGGLDQPQHF.

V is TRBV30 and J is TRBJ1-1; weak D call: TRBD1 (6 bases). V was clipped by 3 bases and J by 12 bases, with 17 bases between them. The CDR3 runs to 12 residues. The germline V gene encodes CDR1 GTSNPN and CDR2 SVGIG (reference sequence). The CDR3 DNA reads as TGTGCCTGGAGACTCAGGGGATCTGGGACTTTCTTT. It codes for CAWRLRGSGTFF.

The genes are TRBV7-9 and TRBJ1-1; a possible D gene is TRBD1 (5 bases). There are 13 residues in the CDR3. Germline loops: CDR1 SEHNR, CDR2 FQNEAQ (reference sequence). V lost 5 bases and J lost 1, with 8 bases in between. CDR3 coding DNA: TGTGCCAGCAGCCGGGACGCGAACACTGAAGCTTTCTTT. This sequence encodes CASSRDANTEAFF.

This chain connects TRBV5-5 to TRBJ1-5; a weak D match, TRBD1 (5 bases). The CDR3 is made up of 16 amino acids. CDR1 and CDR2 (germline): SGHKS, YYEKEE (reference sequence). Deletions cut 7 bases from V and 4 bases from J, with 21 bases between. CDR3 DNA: TGTGCCAGCGAAGCCGGCTTAGGGGTTGGTAATCAGCCCCAGCATTTT. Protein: CASEAGLGVGNQPQHF.

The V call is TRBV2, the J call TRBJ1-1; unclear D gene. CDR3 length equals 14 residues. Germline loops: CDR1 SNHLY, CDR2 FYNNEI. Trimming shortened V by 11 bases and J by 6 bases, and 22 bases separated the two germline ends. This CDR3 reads CAAQGRASAAEAFF. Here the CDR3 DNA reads TGTGCCGCCCAAGGACGTGCCTCGGCCGCTGAAGCTTTCTTT.

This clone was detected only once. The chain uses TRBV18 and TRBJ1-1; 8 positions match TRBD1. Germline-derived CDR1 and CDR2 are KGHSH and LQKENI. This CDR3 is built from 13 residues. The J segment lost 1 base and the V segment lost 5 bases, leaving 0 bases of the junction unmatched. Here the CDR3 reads CASSGQGNTEAFF. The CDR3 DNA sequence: TGTGCCAGCTCAGGACAGGGGAACACTGAAGCTTTCTTT.

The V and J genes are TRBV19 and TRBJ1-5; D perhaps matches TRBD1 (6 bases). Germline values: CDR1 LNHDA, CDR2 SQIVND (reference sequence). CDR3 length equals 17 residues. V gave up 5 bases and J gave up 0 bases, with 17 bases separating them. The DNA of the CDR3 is TGTGCCAGTAGTCGAAACGGACAGACATATAGCAATCAGCCCCAGCATTTT. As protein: CASSRNGQTYSNQPQHF.

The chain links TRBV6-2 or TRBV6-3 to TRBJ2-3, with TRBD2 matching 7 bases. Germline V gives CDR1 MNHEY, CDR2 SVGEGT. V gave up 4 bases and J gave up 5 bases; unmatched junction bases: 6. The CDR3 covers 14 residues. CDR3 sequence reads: CASSSGREVDTQYF. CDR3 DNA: TGTGCCAGCAGTTCGGGTCGGGAGGTAGATACGCAGTATTTT.

The CDR3 DNA follows: TGCGCCAGCAGCCAGAGGGGGGACACTGAAGCTTTCTTT. This codes for CASSQRGDTEAFF. This rearrangement joins TRBV4-3 to TRBJ1-1, with D possibly TRBD1 on 6 matching bases. The CDR3 is 13 residues long. Trimming cost V 3 bases and J 3 bases, with 8 bases left between them. Germline CDR1 is LGHNA and CDR2 is YSLEER.

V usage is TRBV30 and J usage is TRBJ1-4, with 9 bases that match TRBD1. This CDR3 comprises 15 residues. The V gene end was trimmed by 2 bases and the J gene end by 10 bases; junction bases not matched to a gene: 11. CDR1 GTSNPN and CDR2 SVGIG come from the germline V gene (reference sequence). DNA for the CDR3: TGTGCCTGGAGTAAACAGGGGGCTGGGCGTGTAAAACTGTTTTTT. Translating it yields CAWSKQGAGRVKLFF.

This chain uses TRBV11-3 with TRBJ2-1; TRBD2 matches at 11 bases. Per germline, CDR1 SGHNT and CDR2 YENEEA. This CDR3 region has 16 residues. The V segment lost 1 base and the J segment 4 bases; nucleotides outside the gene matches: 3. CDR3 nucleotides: TGTGCCAGCAGCTTAGGGGGGACTAGCGGTTACAATGAGCAGTTCTTC. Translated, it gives CASSLGGTSGYNEQFF.

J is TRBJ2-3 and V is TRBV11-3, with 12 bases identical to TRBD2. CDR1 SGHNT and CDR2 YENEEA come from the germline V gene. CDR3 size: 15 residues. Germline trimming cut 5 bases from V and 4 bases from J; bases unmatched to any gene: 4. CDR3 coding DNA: TGTGCCAGCAGCCGACTAGCGGGAGTCTCAGATACGCAGTATTTT. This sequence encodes CASSRLAGVSDTQYF.

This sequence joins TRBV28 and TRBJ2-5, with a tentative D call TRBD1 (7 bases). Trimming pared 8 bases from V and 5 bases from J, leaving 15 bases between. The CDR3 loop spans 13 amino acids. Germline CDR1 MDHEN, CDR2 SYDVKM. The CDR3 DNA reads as TGTGCCAGCGGAGGGGGCTCAGCGGAGACCCAGTACTTC. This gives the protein CASGGGSAETQYF.

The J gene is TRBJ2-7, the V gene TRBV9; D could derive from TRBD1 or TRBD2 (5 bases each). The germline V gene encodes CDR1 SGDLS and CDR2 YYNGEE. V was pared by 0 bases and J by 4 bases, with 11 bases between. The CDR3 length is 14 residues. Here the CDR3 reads CASSVGQGPYEQYF. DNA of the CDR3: TGTGCCAGCAGCGTAGGGCAGGGACCATACGAGCAGTACTTC.

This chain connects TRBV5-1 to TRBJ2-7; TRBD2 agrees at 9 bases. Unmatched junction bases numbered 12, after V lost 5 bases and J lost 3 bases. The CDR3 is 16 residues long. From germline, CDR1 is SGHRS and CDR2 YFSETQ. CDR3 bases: TGCGCCAGCAGTCATGGGGTAGCGGGAGTATACTACGAGCAGTACTTC. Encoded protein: CASSHGVAGVYYEQYF.

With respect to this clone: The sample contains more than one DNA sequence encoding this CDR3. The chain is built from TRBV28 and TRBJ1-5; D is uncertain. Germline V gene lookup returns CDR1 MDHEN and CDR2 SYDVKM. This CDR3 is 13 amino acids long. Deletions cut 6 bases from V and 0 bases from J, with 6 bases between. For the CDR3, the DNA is TGTGCCAGCAGACGTTATAGCAATCAGCCCCAGCATTTT. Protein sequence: CASRRYSNQPQHF.

CDR3 nucleotide sequence: TGTGCCAGTATGCAGGGGGGTGGGAGCAATCAGCCCCAGCATTTT. Its protein product is CASMQGGGSNQPQHF. The chain uses TRBV19 and TRBJ1-5; TRBD1 matches at 7 bases. CDR3 size: 15 residues. The germline V gene has CDR1 LNHDA and CDR2 SQIVND (reference sequence). V was pared by 7 bases and J by 1 base, with 7 bases of the junction left unmatched.

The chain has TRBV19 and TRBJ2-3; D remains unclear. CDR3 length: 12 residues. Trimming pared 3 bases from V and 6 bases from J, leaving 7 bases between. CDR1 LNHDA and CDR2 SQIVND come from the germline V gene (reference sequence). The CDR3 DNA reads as TGTGCCAGTAGTATGGGTGTTGATACGCAGTATTTT. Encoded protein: CASSMGVDTQYF.

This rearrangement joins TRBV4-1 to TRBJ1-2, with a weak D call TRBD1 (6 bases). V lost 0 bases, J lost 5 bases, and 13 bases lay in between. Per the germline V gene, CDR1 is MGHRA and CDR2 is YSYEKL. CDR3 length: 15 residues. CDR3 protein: CASSQDRGTSYGYTF. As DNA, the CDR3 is TGCGCCAGCAGCCAAGACAGGGGAACCAGTTATGGCTACACCTTC.

CDR3 region: CASRVAGSYEQYF. The CDR3 DNA sequence: TGTGCCAGCAGAGTAGCGGGCTCCTACGAGCAGTACTTC. J is TRBJ2-7 and V is TRBV27, with 7 bases that match TRBD2. Trimming at V came to 6 bases and at J to 0 bases, leaving 2 bases not matched to a gene. Per the germline V gene, CDR1 is MNHEY and CDR2 is SMNVEV (reference sequence). The CDR3 extends over 13 amino acids.

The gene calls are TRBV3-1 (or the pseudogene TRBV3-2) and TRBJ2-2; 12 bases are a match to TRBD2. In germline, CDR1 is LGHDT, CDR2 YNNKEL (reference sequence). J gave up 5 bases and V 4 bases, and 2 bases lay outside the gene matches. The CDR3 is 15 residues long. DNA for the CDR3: TGTGCCAGCAGCCCCCTAGCGGGAGGGACCGGGGAGCTGTTTTTT. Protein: CASSPLAGGTGELFF.

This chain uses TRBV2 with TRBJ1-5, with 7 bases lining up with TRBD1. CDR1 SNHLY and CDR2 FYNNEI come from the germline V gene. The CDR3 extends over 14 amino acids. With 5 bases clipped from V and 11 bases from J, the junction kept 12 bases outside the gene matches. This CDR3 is CASSRQGPGVAQHF. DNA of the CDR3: TGTGCCAGCAGTCGACAGGGCCCAGGAGTGGCCCAGCATTTT.

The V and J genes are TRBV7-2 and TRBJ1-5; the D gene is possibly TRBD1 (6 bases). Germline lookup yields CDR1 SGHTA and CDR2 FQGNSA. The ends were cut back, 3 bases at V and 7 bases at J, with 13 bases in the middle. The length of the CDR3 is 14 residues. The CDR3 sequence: CASSFGQGHQPQHF. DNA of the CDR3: TGTGCCAGCAGCTTCGGTCAGGGGCACCAGCCCCAGCATTTT. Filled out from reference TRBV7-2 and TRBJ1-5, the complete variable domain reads GAGVSQSPSNKVTEKGKDVELRCDPISGHTALYWYRQSLGQGLEFLIYFQGNSAPDKSGLPSDRFSAERTGGSVSTLTIQRTQQEDSAVYLCASSFGQGHQPQHFGDGTRLSIL.